The 22 T cell receptor beta chains presented below share a single source sample, sequenced in a study of blood T cell repertoires in COVID-19. Measured with immunoSEQ multiplex PCR; TCRdb has only the in-frame clones, and not every one. Of 25,000 to 35,000 clones listed, approximately 75% are singletons. Sequencing input: peripheral blood. The receptors shown here come from a boy aged 2-9 years with active or convalescent COVID-19.

The chain links TRBV10-2 to TRBJ2-3; D is possibly TRBD1 (6 bases). Trimming removed 0 bases from V and 9 bases from J, with 10 bases in between. From germline, CDR1 is WSHSY and CDR2 SAAADI. This CDR3 region has 13 residues. The CDR3 sequence is CASSESVGTTQYF. In DNA, the CDR3 is TGCGCCAGCAGTGAGTCGGTTGGGACAACGCAGTATTTT.

This clone was counted between two and nine times. The rearrangement uses TRBV28 and TRBJ1-5; D ambiguous. Germline V gene sequence: CDR1 MDHEN, CDR2 SYDVKM. V was clipped by 6 bases and J by 2 bases, with 14 bases between them. The CDR3 runs 15 residues. The CDR3 spells CASRQWGVGNQPQHF. The CDR3 DNA sequence: TGTGCCAGCAGACAGTGGGGAGTGGGCAATCAGCCCCAGCATTTT.

V is TRBV28 and J is TRBJ2-7; TRBD2 matches 9 bases. Germline lookup yields CDR1 MDHEN and CDR2 SYDVKM. After removal of 6 bases from V and 4 bases from J, the junction contained 4 bases not matched to a gene. This CDR3 comprises 13 residues. CDR3 coding DNA: TGTGCCAGCAGGTCTAGCGGGAAATACGAGCAGTACTTC. This translates into CASRSSGKYEQYF.

The CDR3 DNA reads TGTGCCAGCAGCGTAGTGGGGGGGCTAAATACGCAGTATTTT. As protein: CASSVVGGLNTQYF. This chain links TRBV9 with TRBJ2-3; D possibly corresponds to TRBD2 (7 bases). This CDR3 has 14 residues. Trimming took off 0 bases at V and 7 bases at J, with 12 bases between the two ends. Germline CDR1 and CDR2: SGDLS and YYNGEE.

The CDR3 is CASGRREPYNEQFF. CDR3 sequence (DNA): TGTGCCAGCGGGCGGCGGGAGCCCTACAATGAGCAGTTCTTC. The genes are TRBV9 and TRBJ2-1, with TRBD2 matching 7 bases. CDR3 size: 14 residues. The junction had 6 bases not matched to a gene; V was cut back by 7 bases and J by 2 bases. In germline, CDR1 is SGDLS, CDR2 YYNGEE.

Ten or more counts support this clone. This chain uses TRBV4-2 with TRBJ2-2; unclear D gene. Trimming removed 1 base at V and 5 bases at J, with 11 bases between. CDR1 and CDR2 from the germline V gene are LGHNA and YNFKEQ. This CDR3 spans 15 amino acids. The CDR3 DNA reads as TGTGCCAGCAGCCAAGTTGGCGGCCCGACCGGGGAGCTGTTTTTT. The encoded protein is CASSQVGGPTGELFF.

The chain couples TRBV28 to TRBJ1-6; 12 bases fit TRBD1. CDR1 is MDHEN and CDR2 is SYDVKM in the germline V gene. After removal of 8 bases from V and 11 bases from J, the junction contained 4 bases not matched to a gene. This CDR3 region has 13 residues. CDR3 residues: CASGGQGAAPLHF. CDR3 nucleotides: TGTGCCAGCGGGGGACAGGGGGCCGCACCCCTCCACTTT.

By sample share, this clone is medium-sized. V and J are TRBV2 and TRBJ1-5, with D tentatively TRBD1 (5 bases). Trimming pared 6 bases from V and 3 bases from J, leaving 15 bases between. Germline V gene sequence: CDR1 SNHLY, CDR2 FYNNEI. The CDR3 runs 15 residues. CDR3 sequence: CASRMTGHPNQPQHF. The DNA for the CDR3 is TGTGCCAGCAGGATGACCGGACATCCCAATCAGCCCCAGCATTTT.

In DNA, the CDR3 is TGTGCCAGCAGTCTACTAGGCCCGGGGTTCTTC. Residues: CASSLLGPGFF. The chain couples TRBV2 to TRBJ2-1, with a weak D call TRBD2 (5 bases). The ends were cut back, 5 bases at V and 15 bases at J, with 14 bases in the middle. CDR1 is SNHLY and CDR2 is FYNNEI in the germline V gene. This CDR3 region has 11 residues.

The chain recombines TRBV7-9 with TRBJ2-3; 7 positions match TRBD1. CDR3 length: 16 residues. Per germline, CDR1 SEHNR and CDR2 FQNEAQ (reference sequence). Losses at the gene ends were 4 bases for V and 4 bases for J; bases not matched to a gene: 11. CDR3 nucleotide sequence: TGTGCCAGCAGCTGGCCTTCGGGACAGTACCCAGATACGCAGTATTTT. Protein sequence: CASSWPSGQYPDTQYF.

Many counts were recorded for this clone. The V and J genes are TRBV28 and TRBJ2-5, with no clear D. This CDR3 contains 12 residues. V was pared by 1 base and J by 4 bases, with 4 bases between. The V gene's germline CDR1 is MDHEN and CDR2 SYDVKM. The DNA of the CDR3 is TGTGCCAGCAGTTTATCGGGAGAGACCCAGTACTTC. Its translation: CASSLSGETQYF.

In nucleotides, the CDR3 is TGTGCCAGCAGCTCCAGACAGGGAGGTGAGCAGTTCTTC. It encodes CASSSRQGGEQFF. The gene calls are TRBV7-8 and TRBJ2-1; D may be TRBD1 (7 bases). Per the germline V gene, CDR1 is SGHVS and CDR2 is FQNEAQ. This CDR3 comprises 13 residues. Trimming stripped 4 bases from V and 9 bases from J, with 13 bases between.

This chain uses TRBV5-1 with TRBJ1-6; 7 bases line up with TRBD1. This CDR3 spans 14 amino acids. V lost 4 bases to trimming and J lost 8 bases; unmatched junction nucleotides: 6. The V gene's germline CDR1 is SGHRS and CDR2 YFSETQ. The DNA of the CDR3 is TGCGCCAGCAGCATGGGACAGCCGGATTCACCCCTCCACTTT. Protein product: CASSMGQPDSPLHF.

The rearrangement links TRBV28 to TRBJ2-5; tentative D call: TRBD2 (6 bases). The CDR3 extends over 14 amino acids. Germline V gives CDR1 MDHEN, CDR2 SYDVKM. Deletions cut 10 bases from V and 1 base from J, with 16 bases between. The CDR3 DNA follows: TGTGCCACGGGTGGCGGGGCGGCCCAAGAGACCCAGTACTTC. Protein sequence: CATGGGAAQETQYF.

This chain uses TRBV7-9 with TRBJ1-6; D call uncertain. CDR1 is SEHNR and CDR2 is FQNEAQ in the germline V gene (reference sequence). V lost 5 bases, J lost 6 bases, and 5 bases lay in between. CDR3 length: 12 residues. This CDR3 reads CASSPLNSPLHF. The CDR3 bases are TGTGCCAGCAGCCCCCTTAATTCACCCCTCCACTTT.

The CDR3 loop reads CASLGQGANTEAFF. CDR3 sequence (DNA): TGTGCCAGCTTAGGACAGGGGGCAAACACTGAAGCTTTCTTT. The V gene is TRBV6-5, the J gene TRBJ1-1, with 11 bases fitting TRBD1. Looked up from germline, CDR1 is MNHEY and CDR2 is SVGAGI. The CDR3 covers 14 residues. V gave up 8 bases and J gave up 2 bases; unmatched junction bases: 4.

The gene calls are TRBV5-6 and TRBJ2-3; TRBD2 might be the D (5 bases). V lost 4 bases and J lost 5, with 5 bases in between. The germline V gene encodes CDR1 SGHDT and CDR2 YYEEEE. The CDR3 has 11 amino acids. CDR3 amino acids: CASSRGDTQYF. For the CDR3, the DNA is TGTGCCAGCAGCCGGGGAGATACGCAGTATTTT.

The chain employs TRBV2 and TRBJ2-1, with 8 bases matching TRBD2. The CDR3 covers 14 residues. CDR1 is SNHLY, CDR2 FYNNEI, per germline. V shed 7 bases and J 8 bases; nucleotides not matched to a gene: 10. CDR3: CASIPGGSADEQFF. In DNA, the CDR3 is TGTGCCAGCATCCCGGGGGGGAGTGCAGATGAGCAGTTCTTC. Filled out from reference TRBV2 and TRBJ2-1, the complete variable domain reads EPEVTQTPSHQVTQMGQEVILRCVPISNHLYFYWYRQILGQKVEFLVSFYNNEISEKSEIFDDQFSVERPDGSNFTLKIRSTKLEDSAMYFCASIPGGSADEQFFGPGTRLTVL.

The CDR3 bases are TGCGCCAGCAGCAGCGGGCCAGTCTATAATTCACCCCTCCACTTT. This encodes CASSSGPVYNSPLHF. This rearrangement joins TRBV10-2 to TRBJ1-6; no clear D. Trimming shortened V by 6 bases and J by 3 bases, and 12 bases separated the two germline ends. Germline CDR1 WSHSY, CDR2 SAAADI. CDR3 length equals 15 residues.

The DNA of the CDR3 is TGTGCCAGCAGCCTAAACTACGAGCAGTACTTC. It translates to CASSLNYEQYF. The chain carries TRBV6-6 and TRBJ2-7; D gene ambiguous. Germline CDR1 MNHNY, CDR2 SVGAGI (reference sequence). Trimming stripped 6 bases from V and 3 bases from J, with 6 bases between. The CDR3 runs to 11 residues.

As concerns this clone: Other nucleotide sequences in the sample specify the same CDR3. The chain employs TRBV27 and TRBJ2-1, with unresolved D. CDR3 length equals 12 residues. Trimming removed 4 bases at V and 6 bases at J, with 7 bases between. The V gene's germline CDR1 is MNHEY and CDR2 SMNVEV (reference sequence). CDR3 protein: CASSSVSNEQFF. In DNA, the CDR3 is TGTGCCAGCAGTTCGGTGAGCAATGAGCAGTTCTTC.

The chain links TRBV6-5 to TRBJ2-1, with TRBD1 as a possible D gene (6 bases). The CDR3 covers 14 residues. The germline gives CDR1 MNHEY, CDR2 SVGAGI. The V end was cut by 10 bases, the J end by 6 bases, with 19 bases between. The CDR3 loop is CATVRGGLGNEQFF. The CDR3 nucleotides are TGTGCCACGGTCAGGGGTGGTTTAGGCAATGAGCAGTTCTTC.